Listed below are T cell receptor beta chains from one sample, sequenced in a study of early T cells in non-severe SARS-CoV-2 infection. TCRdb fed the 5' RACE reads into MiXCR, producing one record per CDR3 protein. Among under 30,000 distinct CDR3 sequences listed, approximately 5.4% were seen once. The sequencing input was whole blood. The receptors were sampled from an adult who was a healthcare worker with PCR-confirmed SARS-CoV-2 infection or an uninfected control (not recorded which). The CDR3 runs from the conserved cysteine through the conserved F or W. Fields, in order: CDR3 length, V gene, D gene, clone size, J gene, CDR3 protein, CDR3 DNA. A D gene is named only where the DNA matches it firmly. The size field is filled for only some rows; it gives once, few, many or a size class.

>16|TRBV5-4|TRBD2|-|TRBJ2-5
CASSREGSAGLKTQYF
TGTGCCAGCAGTCGGGAGGGGTCAGCGGGGTTGAAGACCCAGTACTTC
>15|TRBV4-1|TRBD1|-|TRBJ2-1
CASSPGQGPGNEQFF
TGCGCCAGCAGCCCTGGACAGGGTCCGGGCAATGAGCAGTTCTTC
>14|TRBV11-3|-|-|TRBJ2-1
CASSLGEVYNEQFF
TGTGCCAGCAGCTTAGGAGAGGTTTACAATGAGCAGTTCTTC
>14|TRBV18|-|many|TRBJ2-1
CASSPFSGINEQFF
TGTGCCAGCTCACCATTTTCGGGCATAAATGAGCAGTTCTTC
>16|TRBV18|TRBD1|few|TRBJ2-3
CASSPTGTGGTDTQYF
TGTGCCAGCTCACCAACCGGGACAGGGGGCACAGATACGCAGTATTTT
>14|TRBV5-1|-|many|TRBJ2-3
CASSLAVATDTQYF
TGCGCCAGCAGCTTGGCAGTCGCCACAGATACGCAGTATTTT
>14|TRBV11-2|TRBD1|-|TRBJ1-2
CASSQGGTGYGYTF
TGTGCCAGCAGCCAAGGGGGCACCGGGTATGGCTACACCTTC
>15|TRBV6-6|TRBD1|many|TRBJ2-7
CASSPRTGGVYEQYF
TGTGCCAGCAGTCCAAGGACAGGGGGCGTTTACGAGCAGTACTTC
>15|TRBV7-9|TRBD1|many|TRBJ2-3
CASGMGQGIADTQYF
TGTGCCAGTGGGATGGGACAGGGGATAGCAGATACGCAGTATTTT
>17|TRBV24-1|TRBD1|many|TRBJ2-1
CATSDAPGTGIYNEQFF
TGTGCCACCAGTGATGCCCCCGGGACAGGGATTTACAATGAGCAGTTCTTC
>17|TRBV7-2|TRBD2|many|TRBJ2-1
CASSLDSGSGAYNEQFF
TGTGCCAGCAGCTTAGATAGCGGGAGTGGCGCCTACAATGAGCAGTTCTTC
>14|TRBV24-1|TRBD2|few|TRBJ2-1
CATRDGGAYNEQFF
TGTGCCACCAGGGATGGGGGGGCCTACAATGAGCAGTTCTTC
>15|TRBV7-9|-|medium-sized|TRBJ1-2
CASSLAGGTNYGYTF
TGTGCCAGCAGCTTAGCGGGGGGGACGAACTATGGCTACACCTTC
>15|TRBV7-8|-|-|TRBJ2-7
CATSRWGLPDYEQYF
TGTGCCACCAGCCGATGGGGGCTGCCGGACTACGAGCAGTACTTC
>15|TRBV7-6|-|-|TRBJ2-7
CASSSHMRGAYEQYF
TGTGCCAGCAGCTCCCACATGAGGGGGGCCTACGAGCAGTACTTC
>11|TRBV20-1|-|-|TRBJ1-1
CSARIGSGAFF
TGCAGTGCTAGGATAGGTTCCGGAGCTTTCTTT
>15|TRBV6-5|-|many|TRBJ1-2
CASSPHSNNNYGYTF
TGTGCCAGCAGTCCCCATTCCAACAACAACTATGGCTACACCTTC
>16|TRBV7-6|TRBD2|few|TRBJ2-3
CASSVSGAPSTDTQYF
TGTGCCAGCAGCGTAAGCGGGGCCCCGTCCACAGATACGCAGTATTTT
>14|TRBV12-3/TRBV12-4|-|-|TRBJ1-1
CASSLRSTATEAFF
TGTGCCAGCAGTCTAAGATCGACAGCCACCGAAGCTTTCTTT
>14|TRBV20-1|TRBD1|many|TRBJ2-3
CSANGQGLPDTQYF
TGCAGTGCTAACGGACAGGGTCTCCCAGATACGCAGTATTTT
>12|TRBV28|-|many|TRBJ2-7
CATAGGAYEQYF
TGTGCCACGGCCGGGGGAGCCTACGAGCAGTACTTC
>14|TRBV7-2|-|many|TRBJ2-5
CASSLHPEQETQYF
TGTGCCAGCAGCTTACATCCAGAGCAAGAGACCCAGTACTTC
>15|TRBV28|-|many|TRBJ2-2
CASSLTPGRGGELFF
TGTGCCAGCAGTTTAACCCCTGGGCGGGGCGGGGAGCTGTTTTTT
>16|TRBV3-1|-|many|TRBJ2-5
CASSQAVGAGEETQYF
TGTGCCAGCAGCCAAGCGGTTGGGGCCGGAGAAGAGACCCAGTACTTC